One and the same sample provided the 28 T cell receptor beta chains below, sequenced in a study of blood T cell repertoires in COVID-19. The assay was immunoSEQ multiplex PCR, and TCRdb's table has in-frame clones only and misses some. The sample carries around 40,000 clones, approximately 79% recorded once. Specimen: peripheral blood. All receptors derive from a woman aged 80 or over with acute or convalescent COVID-19.

The chain uses TRBV7-6 and TRBJ1-1; D might be TRBD1 (6 bases). This CDR3 contains 17 residues. V lost 2 bases and J lost 0, with 16 bases in between. CDR1 is SGHVS, CDR2 FNYEAQ, per germline. As DNA, the CDR3 is TGTGCCAGCAGCTTAAATCTGAGACAGGACATGAACACTGAAGCTTTCTTT. It translates to CASSLNLRQDMNTEAFF. Variable domain in full (rest from reference TRBV7-6 and TRBJ1-1): GAGVSQSPRYKVTKRGQDVALRCDPISGHVSLYWYRQALGQGPEFLTYFNYEAQQDKSGLPNDRFSAERPEGSISTLTIQRTEQRDSAMYRCASSLNLRQDMNTEAFFGQGTRLTVV.

This clone was found a few times. This sequence joins TRBV6-5 and TRBJ1-1, with 10 bases identical to TRBD1. The CDR3 totals 13 residues. CDR1 and CDR2 from the germline V gene are MNHEY and SVGAGI. After removal of 5 bases from V and 4 bases from J, the junction contained 1 base not matched to a gene. The CDR3 loop reads CASSRTGGTEAFF. The CDR3 DNA is TGTGCCAGCAGTAGGACAGGGGGCACTGAAGCTTTCTTT.

J is TRBJ2-1 and V is TRBV9, with unresolved D. The V gene lost 3 bases and the J gene lost 0 bases, with 13 bases spanning the gap. CDR1 is SGDLS, CDR2 YYNGEE, per germline. CDR3 length equals 16 residues. The CDR3 reads CASSGGRVGSYNEQFF. The CDR3 DNA reads as TGTGCCAGCAGCGGAGGTCGAGTCGGCTCCTACAATGAGCAGTTCTTC.

In this sample, this clone turned up a few times. The rearrangement joins TRBV5-1 to TRBJ2-3; D may be TRBD1 (5 bases). Germline-derived CDR1 and CDR2 are SGHRS and YFSETQ. The CDR3 is made up of 15 amino acids. Trimming shortened V by 0 bases and J by 1 base, and 9 bases separated the two germline ends. This CDR3 is CASSLVGAGTDTQYF. In nucleotides, the CDR3 is TGCGCCAGCAGCTTGGTAGGGGCCGGCACAGATACGCAGTATTTT.

The chain has TRBV7-6 and TRBJ1-1; the match to TRBD1 covers 7 bases. The trim removed 2 bases at V and 0 bases at J, leaving 3 bases unmatched. Germline-derived CDR1 and CDR2 are SGHVS and FNYEAQ. CDR3 size: 15 residues. CDR3 amino acids: CASSLYTGVNTEAFF. As DNA, the CDR3 is TGTGCCAGCAGCTTATATACAGGGGTGAACACTGAAGCTTTCTTT.

The chain joins TRBV2 to TRBJ2-1; 9 nucleotides align to TRBD1. The V and J ends lost 2 bases and 2 bases, in that order; junction bases with no gene match: 1. The CDR3 is 15 amino acids. Germline CDR1 SNHLY, CDR2 FYNNEI. The CDR3 DNA sequence: TGTGCCAGCAGTGAAACAGGGGGCGCCTACAATGAGCAGTTCTTC. Its protein product is CASSETGGAYNEQFF.

The chain is built from TRBV5-1 and TRBJ1-4; 9 bases are a match to TRBD1. Germline assignment: CDR1 SGHRS and CDR2 YFSETQ. CDR3 length: 16 residues. With V trimmed by 4 bases and J by 2 bases, 6 bases remained unmatched. CDR3 coding DNA: TGCGCCAGCAGCCCAGGCGGACAGGGGACTAATGAAAAACTGTTTTTT. The encoded protein is CASSPGGQGTNEKLFF. Complete variable domain (other parts from reference TRBV5-1 and TRBJ1-4): KAGVTQTPRYLIKTRGQQVTLSCSPISGHRSVSWYQQTPGQGLQFLFEYFSETQRNKGNFPGRFSGRQFSNSRSEMNVSTLELGDSALYLCASSPGGQGTNEKLFFGSGTQLSVL.

The J gene is TRBJ2-7, the V gene TRBV28, with 9 bases that match TRBD1. The CDR3 runs 13 residues. Looked up from germline, CDR1 is MDHEN and CDR2 is SYDVKM. Trimming took 10 bases from V and 2 from J; bases not matched to a gene: 6. The CDR3, as DNA: TGTGCCAACCGGGACAGGGTGACCTACGAGCAGTACTTC. This codes for CANRDRVTYEQYF.

The chain is built from TRBV24-1 and TRBJ2-5; D unresolved. From germline, CDR1 is KGHDR and CDR2 SFDVKD. This CDR3 is built from 14 residues. Trimming removed 12 bases at V and 1 base at J, with 17 bases between. Written as DNA, the CDR3 is TGTGCCGCCATCCTGCAGAGGTTCCAAGAGACCCAGTACTTC. Translation: CAAILQRFQETQYF.

The V call is TRBV5-1, the J call TRBJ2-1, with TRBD1 matching 7 bases. Trimming took 3 bases from V and 0 from J; bases not matched to a gene: 6. The CDR3 runs to 16 residues. Per the germline V gene, CDR1 is SGHRS and CDR2 is YFSETQ. The CDR3 nucleotides read TGCGCCAGCAGCTGGACAGGCGTCAGCTCCTACAATGAGCAGTTCTTC. Protein sequence: CASSWTGVSSYNEQFF.

This clone came up a few times. This chain connects TRBV7-2 to TRBJ2-1; TRBD2 aligns across 12 bases. Germline V gives CDR1 SGHTA, CDR2 FQGNSA. V lost 5 bases to trimming and J lost 1 base; unmatched junction nucleotides: 9. The CDR3 totals 18 residues. CDR3 in amino acids: CASSLLAGGPMSYNEQFF. In nucleotides, the CDR3 is TGTGCCAGCAGCCTTCTAGCGGGAGGGCCGATGTCCTACAATGAGCAGTTCTTC.

The chain combines TRBV5-4 with TRBJ1-1, with D perhaps matching TRBD1 (5 bases). V was clipped by 1 base and J by 4 bases, with 11 bases between them. This CDR3 spans 14 amino acids. Germline lookup yields CDR1 SGHNT and CDR2 YYREEE (reference sequence). The CDR3 here is CASSLPQGLTEAFF. The DNA of the CDR3 is TGTGCCAGCAGCTTGCCGCAGGGTCTCACTGAAGCTTTCTTT. The full variable domain, in which reference TRBV5-4 and TRBJ1-1 provide the parts outside the CDR3, is ETGVTQSPTHLIKTRGQQVTLRCSSQSGHNTVSWYQQALGQGPQFIFQYYREEENGRGNFPPRFSGLQFPNYSSELNVNALELDDSALYLCASSLPQGLTEAFFGQGTRLTVV.

The V call is TRBV7-8, the J call TRBJ1-2; a possible D gene is TRBD1 (6 bases). This CDR3 comprises 17 residues. From germline, CDR1 is SGHVS and CDR2 FQNEAQ. V was clipped by 1 base and J by 0 bases, with 15 bases between them. The CDR3 spells CASSLVGQPNPNYGYTF. CDR3 DNA: TGTGCCAGCAGCTTAGTCGGACAGCCGAATCCTAACTATGGCTACACCTTC.

The chain joins TRBV6-5 to TRBJ1-4; the D gene is possibly TRBD1 (5 bases). This CDR3 comprises 13 residues. From germline, CDR1 is MNHEY and CDR2 SVGAGI. Trimming took 0 bases from V and 6 from J, leaving 5 bases between them. This CDR3 reads CASSYSTDEKLFF. CDR3 DNA sequence: TGTGCCAGCAGTTACTCGACAGATGAAAAACTGTTTTTT.

This clone occurred once. The V and J genes are TRBV14 and TRBJ2-7; D is unresolved. Trimming took off 8 bases at V and 0 bases at J, with 14 bases between the two ends. The germline V gene encodes CDR1 SGHDN and CDR2 FVKESK. CDR3 length: 14 amino acids. CDR3 sequence: CASAVNLRSYEQYF. In DNA form, the CDR3 reads TGTGCCAGCGCGGTGAACCTTCGCTCCTACGAGCAGTACTTC.

The V gene is TRBV27, the J gene TRBJ2-1; D is perhaps TRBD2 (7 bases). The CDR3 has 17 amino acids. Trimming removed 7 bases from V and 4 bases from J, with 23 bases in between. From germline, CDR1 is MNHEY and CDR2 SMNVEV (reference sequence). CDR3 nucleotide sequence: TGTGCCAGCATTTCGCTGGGGGGGGCGGGGATTTACAATGAGCAGTTCTTC. It specifies CASISLGGAGIYNEQFF.

The V call is TRBV5-6, the J call TRBJ1-1; 9 bases align to TRBD1. This CDR3 region has 14 residues. V lost 4 bases to trimming and J lost 11 bases; unmatched junction nucleotides: 12. Germline V gene sequence: CDR1 SGHDT, CDR2 YYEEEE. CDR3 sequence (DNA): TGTGCCAGCAGCGAAGGGACAGGGAGCGGCGTGGCTTTCTTT. Protein product: CASSEGTGSGVAFF.

CDR3 in DNA: TGCGCCAGCAGCTTAGAGGGTGCAGATACGCAGTATTTT. This sequence encodes CASSLEGADTQYF. The chain combines TRBV5-1 with TRBJ2-3; possible D gene TRBD2, 5 bases. CDR3 length: 13 amino acids. V was shortened by 2 bases and J by 4 bases, with 8 bases between the two germline ends. Germline CDR1 SGHRS, CDR2 YFSETQ.

The chain uses TRBV24-1 and TRBJ2-1, with D perhaps matching TRBD2 (6 bases). Germline CDR1 KGHDR, CDR2 SFDVKD. V lost 2 bases and J lost 4, with 17 bases in between. The CDR3 covers 17 residues. The CDR3 DNA reads as TGTGCCACCAGTGATTCTCCGGGACTCGGATTATACAATGAGCAGTTCTTC. Translated: CATSDSPGLGLYNEQFF.

The chain has TRBV27 and TRBJ1-3, with D maybe TRBD1 (5 bases). V was trimmed by 4 bases and J by 4 bases, leaving 11 bases between them. The CDR3 covers 14 residues. Germline CDR1 is MNHEY and CDR2 is SMNVEV (reference sequence). Written as DNA, the CDR3 is TGTGCCAGCAGTTCGGGGGTGGGAGGAAACACCATATATTTT. Translating it yields CASSSGVGGNTIYF.

This chain uses TRBV9 with TRBJ1-2, with D tentatively TRBD1 (6 bases). Germline V gene sequence: CDR1 SGDLS, CDR2 YYNGEE. This CDR3 comprises 15 residues. V lost 2 bases and J 2 bases, leaving 13 bases between the germline ends. The CDR3 loop reads CASSVLTGGNYGYTF. CDR3 in DNA: TGTGCCAGCAGCGTGCTGACAGGAGGAAACTATGGCTACACCTTC. Supplemented by reference TRBV9 and TRBJ1-2, the full variable domain reads DSGVTQTPKHLITATGQRVTLRCSPRSGDLSVYWYQQSLDQGLQFLIQYYNGEERAKGNILERFSAQQFPDLHSELNLSSLELGDSALYFCASSVLTGGNYGYTFGSGTRLTVV.

V and J are TRBV29-1 and TRBJ1-5, with a possible D match to TRBD1 (6 bases). CDR1 and CDR2 from the germline V gene are SQVTM and ANQGSEA. This CDR3 is 14 amino acids long. The V end was cut by 4 bases, the J end by 0 bases, with 10 bases between. The CDR3 nucleotides read TGCAGCGTTGGAGGACAGAATAGCAATCAGCCCCAGCATTTT. Amino acid sequence: CSVGGQNSNQPQHF.

The chain is built from TRBV7-2 and TRBJ2-3; D is unclear. The V and J ends lost 1 base and 8 bases respectively, with 10 bases between them. This CDR3 region has 13 residues. Per germline, CDR1 SGHTA and CDR2 FQGNSA. CDR3 nucleotides: TGTGCCAGCAGCTTAGAACCCGGGTTTACGCAGTATTTT. This codes for CASSLEPGFTQYF.

The rearrangement links TRBV10-3 to TRBJ1-1, with 10 bases that match TRBD1. Per the germline V gene, CDR1 is ENHRY and CDR2 is SYGVKD. J gave up 5 bases and V 6 bases, and 9 bases lay outside the gene matches. This CDR3 region has 15 residues. The DNA of the CDR3 is TGTGCCATCAGGGGGACAGGGGAGAAGGGGACTGAAGCTTTCTTT. This gives the protein CAIRGTGEKGTEAFF.

CDR3 coding DNA: TGCGCCAGCAGTGACGCCCGGGACAGGGGGTTGAATGAGCAGTTCTTC. It specifies CASSDARDRGLNEQFF. The chain combines TRBV10-1 with TRBJ2-1, with TRBD1 identical over 11 bases. The CDR3 spans 16 residues. Germline V gene sequence: CDR1 WNHNN, CDR2 SYGVQD (reference sequence). V shed 3 bases, J shed 7 bases, and the junction held 8 bases outside the gene matches.

The chain uses TRBV7-8 and TRBJ1-5; D is possibly TRBD1 (5 bases). This CDR3 has 14 amino acids. Germline CDR1 SGHVS, CDR2 FQNEAQ. The V end was cut by 1 base, the J end by 7 bases, with 11 bases between. The CDR3 protein is CASSLGSGWQPQHF. The CDR3 DNA reads TGTGCCAGCAGCTTAGGGTCAGGGTGGCAGCCCCAGCATTTT.

This clone was seen a few times. The rearrangement joins TRBV7-2 to TRBJ1-5; no reliable D call. The CDR3 has 16 amino acids. Germline values: CDR1 SGHTA, CDR2 FQGNSA. V was shortened by 2 bases and J by 1 base, with 12 bases between the two germline ends. The CDR3 sequence is CASSLYRGLSNQPQHF. CDR3 nucleotide sequence: TGTGCCAGCAGCTTATATCGAGGGTTGAGCAATCAGCCCCAGCATTTT.

This clone was seen repeatedly, ten times or more. The chain carries TRBV10-1 and TRBJ1-2, with a tentative D call TRBD1 (6 bases). Germline CDR1 is WNHNN and CDR2 is SYGVQD (reference sequence). The CDR3 covers 13 residues. Trimming took 2 bases from V and 7 from J, leaving 11 bases between them. This CDR3 is CASSETGIGGYTF. CDR3 bases: TGCGCCAGCAGTGAGACAGGGATAGGTGGCTACACCTTC.